The source of this T cell receptor (beta chain) is a study of shared clonotypes between healthy human individuals (dated by TCRdb to about 2020). As for the study more broadly: The cohort comprised a couple of women and a few men aged 18 to 49 years. For each donor, three plates each were used for CD4 naive and CD4 memory, two plates were used for CD8 naive, and one plate was used for CD8 memory. Blood TCR repertoires of several healthy adults were deeply sequenced to estimate repertoire size and the extent of clonotype sharing between individuals. To increase sequencing depth and limit assay-specific biases, TCR repertoire library preparation and sequencing were carried out by different laboratories using diverse techniques. Per donor, leukapheresis produced somewhere between about 0.8 and 9.5 billion PBMCs. Broader findings and caveats from the paper: Sampling was restricted to blood, and TCR repertoires in tissues likely differ from the TCR repertoires found in blood. Higher generation probabilities were observed for clonotypes shared by all four sorted-subset donors than for non-shared clonotypes. Naive subsets generally had larger estimated clonotype richness than memory subsets did. Incomplete sequencing was indicated by rarefaction of sorted-subset datasets, despite the large sequencing depth. When several donors were compared, the shared fraction of clonotypes was about 5.5% for naive CD4, 3.5% to 4% for naive CD8, 2.3% for memory CD4, and roughly 0.43% for memory CD8. The genetic and exposure-history diversity represented was limited by the small number of donors. Based on pairwise subsampling, the degree of clonotype sharing among donors was expected to be affected by sequencing depth.

CD8 naive samples consisted of CD45RO-negative cells that were positively selected for CCR7, yielding a CD45RA+CCR7+ population without TemRA cells. The donors were healthy, HIV-negative adults who had no recently reported acute infections or vaccinations. All donors were Caucasian adults living in Nashville, Tennessee, USA. Blood was collected by leukapheresis, and PBMCs were isolated by Ficoll-Histopaque density gradient centrifugation and then cryopreserved in liquid nitrogen vapor phase. Purity and quantity of every magnetically sorted T cell population were checked by analytical flow cytometry. Genomic DNA was isolated from every sorted fraction and measured by UV absorbance on a Nanodrop 2000c. From the cysteine through the phenylalanine, the CDR3 covers 18 amino acids. Just the 54-base CDR3 DNA is kept, in frame starting at base 1. As encoded in the germline V gene, CDR1 is SGHVS while CDR2 is FQNEAQ. V ends up 1 base short and J 0 bases short, with an unmatched junction base count of 8.

This clone was detected only a few times. Its antigen target is currently unknown. One base away there is no much larger clone; base qualities are not given. Using the deep immunoSEQ assay, multiplex PCR amplified TCR CDR3 regions from genomic DNA. Extracted genomic DNA from each cell subset was spread evenly across all wells of several immunoSEQ 96-well plates, with each plate serving as a replicate. For sorted subsets, each replicate PCR was loaded with about 0.2 ug genomic DNA, equivalent to about 30,000 T cell genomes. Purified libraries were quantified with a Qubit 3.0 fluorometer, sized on a Bioanalyzer 2100, and re-quantified with the KAPA Library Quantification kit. Every immunoSEQ 96-well plate was sequenced on a separate single-read 150-cycle Illumina NextSeq 550 flow cell. Under the source paper's analysis protocol: Because the immunoSEQ output held only junctional sequences and lacked quality scores, the filtering could not match the filtering applied to full-length reads. Sequences were annotated with PyIR, a Python wrapper for IgBLAST v1.9, using IMGT germline references to assign V/J genes and CDR3. Reads were filtered out if the reads had weak V/J assignments (E-value above 1e-6), no CDR3, stop codons, out-of-frame junctions, or ambiguous translated residues. V3J clonotypes were defined as sequences sharing an identical inferred V gene, J gene, and CDR3 amino acid sequence. Percentage overlap between repertoires was calculated by dividing the number of shared unique clonotypes by the size of the smaller repertoire. RTK rarefaction, the Chao1 estimator, and Recon v2.1 estimates of unobserved clonotypes were used to assess repertoire richness. Generation probabilities for all TCRbeta clonotypes obtained by the gDNA method from a handful of donors were computed using OLGA. Held by TCRdb, this immuneACCESS table contains in-frame sequences only and omits some clones. Under half of the omission traces to an unresolved V gene where checked; the cause of the rest is unknown. V and J calls and clone size follow that table, whereas D and trimming were derived from the DNA. In all, the sample holds hundreds of thousands of clones, and roughly 95% of those were seen once. The ten largest account for around 0.097% of the sample.

The source is a woman aged 25 to 39 in good health. The sample comprised naive CD8+ T cells sorted from blood. What the cell subset or site label conveys for this sample: CD45RA+CCR7+. The rearranged segments are TRBV7-8 and TRBJ1-4; 7 central nucleotides agree with TRBD1. CDR3 region: CASSLETGYSATNEKLFF. The bases read TGTGCCAGCAGCTTAGAGACAGGGTACTCTGCAACTAATGAAAAACTGTTTTTT.